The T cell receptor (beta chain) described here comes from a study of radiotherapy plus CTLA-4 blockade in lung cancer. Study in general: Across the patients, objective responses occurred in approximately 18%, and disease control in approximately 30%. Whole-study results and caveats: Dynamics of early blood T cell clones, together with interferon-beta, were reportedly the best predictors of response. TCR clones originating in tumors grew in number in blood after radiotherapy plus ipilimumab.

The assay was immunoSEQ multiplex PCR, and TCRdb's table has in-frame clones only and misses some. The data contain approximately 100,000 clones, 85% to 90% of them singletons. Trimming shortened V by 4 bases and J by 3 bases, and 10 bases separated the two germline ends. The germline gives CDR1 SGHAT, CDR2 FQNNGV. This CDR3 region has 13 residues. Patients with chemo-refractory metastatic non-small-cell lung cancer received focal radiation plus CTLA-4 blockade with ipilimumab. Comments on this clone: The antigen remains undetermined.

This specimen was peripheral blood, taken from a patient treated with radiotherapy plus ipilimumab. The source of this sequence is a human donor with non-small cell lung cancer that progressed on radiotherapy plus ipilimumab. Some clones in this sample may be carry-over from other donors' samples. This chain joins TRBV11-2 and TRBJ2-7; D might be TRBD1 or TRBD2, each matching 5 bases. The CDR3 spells CASSSGRFYEQYF. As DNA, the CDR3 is TGTGCCAGCAGCTCGGGACGTTTCTACGAGCAGTACTTC.